A selection of T cell receptor beta chains follows, all from one sample in a study of T cell repertoires in aging, cancer and after chemotherapy. TCRdb processed the multiplex PCR reads anew with MiXCR; each CDR3 protein has one entry. The table shows 10,000 to 15,000 distinct CDR3 sequences, with 31% occurring only once. Material for sequencing was blood. These receptors were obtained from a human donor in good health. The donor label of this sample is uncertain. The CDR3 runs from the conserved cysteine through the conserved F or W.

J: TRBJ2-5
V: TRBV6-1
CDR3: CASSEGQGEGETQYF

J: TRBJ1-4
V: TRBV6-1
CDR3: CASSEEIRVTNEKLFF

J: TRBJ2-1
V: TRBV19
CDR3: CASSTPGRQTNEQFF

J: TRBJ2-5
V: TRBV12-3/TRBV12-4
CDR3: CASSLDRATGGETQYF

J: TRBJ1-2
V: TRBV11-1
CDR3: CASSAIGQAYGYTF

J: TRBJ2-2
V: TRBV7-9
CDR3: CASSRLTGTGELFF

J: TRBJ2-7
V: TRBV5-6
CDR3: CASSPWPGDLHEQYF

J: TRBJ2-1
V: TRBV18
CDR3: CASSPYWGRYNEQFF

J: TRBJ1-1
V: TRBV5-6
CDR3: CASSLARKKVQFTEAFF

J: TRBJ1-2
V: TRBV15
CDR3: CATSVRADYGYTF

J: TRBJ2-2
V: TRBV6-5
CDR3: CASSDGTGETGELFF

J: TRBJ1-1
V: TRBV12-3/TRBV12-4
CDR3: CASIKAGGVNTEAFF

J: TRBJ2-7
V: TRBV29-1
CDR3: CSVARDRGPYEQYF

J: TRBJ1-6
V: TRBV13
CDR3: CASNRGDRGLSPLHF

J: TRBJ2-3
V: TRBV19
CDR3: CASSISRIDTQYF

J: TRBJ1-5
V: TRBV6-5
CDR3: CASSVRDSNQPQHF

J: TRBJ1-5
V: TRBV6-6
CDR3: CASSWEGMGNQPQHF

J: TRBJ2-3
V: TRBV6-4
CDR3: CASSDSSGGATQYF

J: TRBJ1-2
V: TRBV19
CDR3: CASSITQGAYGYTF

J: TRBJ2-5
V: TRBV6-5
CDR3: CASSDGTPGGTQYF

J: TRBJ1-2
V: TRBV7-6
CDR3: CASSLDRGSGGYTF

J: TRBJ1-6
V: TRBV27
CDR3: CASRRPGQGFSPLHF

J: TRBJ2-1
V: TRBV6-5
CDR3: CASRRPGVGRNEQFF

J: TRBJ2-3
V: TRBV6-1
CDR3: CASRDRLAGATDTQYF

J: TRBJ1-2
V: TRBV6-1
CDR3: CASSEGGYYGYTF

J: TRBJ2-5
V: TRBV12-3/TRBV12-4
CDR3: CASSLGYGTSGGTETLYF

J: TRBJ2-5
V: TRBV7-2
CDR3: CASSQDLAVAVPFF

J: TRBJ1-4
V: TRBV6-5
CDR3: CASSRTATNVKLFF

J: TRBJ1-1
V: TRBV6-5
CDR3: CASRNTGAKSEAFF

J: TRBJ1-4
V: TRBV12-3/TRBV12-4
CDR3: CASSLVPQGATNEKLFF

J: TRBJ1-2
V: TRBV20-1
CDR3: CSASPNYGYTF

J: TRBJ1-1
V: TRBV30
CDR3: CAWTRGPTNTEAFF

J: TRBJ2-3
V: TRBV6-4
CDR3: CASSDSGGPDTQYF

J: TRBJ2-3
V: TRBV6-1
CDR3: CASSEGKGTDTQYF

J: TRBJ1-5
V: TRBV7-4
CDR3: CASSRYTYDRGRNQPQHF

J: TRBJ2-1
V: TRBV5-5
CDR3: CASSAGSEYNEQFF

J: TRBJ2-5
V: TRBV19
CDR3: CASTTGLETQYF

J: TRBJ2-7
V: TRBV7-2
CDR3: CASSYRQGALYEQYF

J: TRBJ2-1
V: TRBV5-5
CDR3: CASSLEQGSYNEQFF

J: TRBJ2-6
V: TRBV5-1
CDR3: CASSLDASSGANVLTF

J: TRBJ1-1
V: TRBV19
CDR3: CASRTAATTEAFF

J: TRBJ1-2
V: TRBV12-3/TRBV12-4
CDR3: CASSLKTTGYTF

J: TRBJ2-4
V: TRBV6-5
CDR3: CASSGDMGENIQYF

J: TRBJ1-2
V: TRBV18
CDR3: CASSRDTLSYGYTF

J: TRBJ1-1
V: TRBV6-2/TRBV6-3
CDR3: CASSYGLTNTEAFF

J: TRBJ1-1
V: TRBV7-3
CDR3: CASSLTGRENTEAFF